These 27 T cell receptor beta chains originate from one sample sequenced in a study of blood T cell repertoires in COVID-19. Data came from immunoSEQ multiplex PCR; TCRdb stores just in-frame clones and leaves some out. Of 200,000 or so clones detected, roughly 80% appear once; the ten largest clones hold more than 4.5%. Sequencing used peripheral blood. All receptors derive from a woman in her 30s with acute or convalescent COVID-19.

The rearrangement joins TRBV5-5 to TRBJ2-7, with a tentative D call TRBD1 (5 bases). CDR1 is SGHKS and CDR2 is YYEKEE in the germline V gene (reference sequence). The CDR3 is made up of 14 amino acids. V was cut by 3 bases and J by 1 base, with 11 bases left in between. CDR3 in DNA: TGTGCCAGCAGCTCGACAGTGAATTCCTACGAGCAGTACTTC. Translating it yields CASSSTVNSYEQYF.

The CDR3 bases are TGTGCCAGCAGTGCCGCAAGTGAGAGCTATGGCTACACCTTC. Its protein product is CASSAASESYGYTF. This chain links TRBV28 with TRBJ1-2; D not certain. Germline V lookup: CDR1 MDHEN, CDR2 SYDVKM. CDR3 size: 14 residues. The V end lost 5 bases, the J end lost 4 bases, and 14 bases lay between the germline ends.

The V call is TRBV6-2 or TRBV6-3, the J call TRBJ2-7, with D possibly TRBD1 on 5 matching bases. Trimming stripped 5 bases from V and 12 bases from J, with 29 bases between. The CDR3 is 16 amino acids. Germline V lookup: CDR1 MNHEY, CDR2 SVGEGT. The CDR3 loop is CASSTGITFMVRGLYF. In DNA, the CDR3 is TGTGCCAGCAGTACAGGTATCACTTTCATGGTCCGTGGTCTGTACTTC.

The rearrangement links TRBV5-1 to TRBJ1-2; the D is unclear. V lost 0 bases to trimming and J lost 4 bases, with 13 bases between them. The CDR3 consists of 15 residues. The V gene's germline CDR1 is SGHRS and CDR2 YFSETQ. The CDR3 is CASSLGESGSYGYTF. The CDR3 DNA is TGCGCCAGCAGCTTGGGCGAAAGCGGAAGCTATGGCTACACCTTC.

This clone was seen repeatedly, ten times or more. The rearrangement joins TRBV9 to TRBJ2-1; 10 bases line up with TRBD2. The CDR3 is 15 amino acids. V trimming: 4 bases; J trimming: 8 bases; junction bases outside the gene matches: 9. Germline V gene sequence: CDR1 SGDLS, CDR2 YYNGEE. CDR3 loop: CASSQTSGAFYEQFF. CDR3 coding DNA: TGTGCCAGCAGCCAAACTAGCGGGGCCTTTTATGAGCAGTTCTTC.

This sequence joins TRBV15 and TRBJ2-1; TRBD1 matches 9 bases. The trim removed 7 bases at V and 8 bases at J, leaving 9 bases unmatched. Germline V gives CDR1 LNHNV, CDR2 YYDKDF (reference sequence). The CDR3 runs to 14 residues. The CDR3 loop reads CATKTGGALYEQFF. The CDR3 region has the DNA TGTGCCACCAAAACAGGGGGCGCGTTGTATGAGCAGTTCTTC.

The gene calls are TRBV28 and TRBJ2-5, with D tentatively TRBD1 (6 bases). The CDR3 extends over 14 amino acids. Germline V gene lookup returns CDR1 MDHEN and CDR2 SYDVKM. Trimming pared 3 bases from V and 4 bases from J, leaving 12 bases between. The CDR3 reads CASSFAGELETQYF. Here the CDR3 DNA reads TGTGCCAGCAGTTTTGCAGGGGAATTAGAGACCCAGTACTTC.

This clone was seen once. The chain couples TRBV15 to TRBJ1-5; D gene unclear. V was trimmed by 0 bases and J by 6 bases, leaving 15 bases between them. The CDR3 length is 16 residues. Germline CDR1 is LNHNV and CDR2 is YYDKDF (reference sequence). The CDR3: CATSRDGGGIGQPQHF. CDR3 coding DNA: TGTGCCACCAGCAGAGATGGCGGAGGGATCGGTCAGCCCCAGCATTTT.

V gene TRBV30 combines with J gene TRBJ1-5; D gene unclear. Trimming removed 5 bases at V and 2 bases at J, with 7 bases between. This CDR3 comprises 12 residues. Per the germline V gene, CDR1 is GTSNPN and CDR2 is SVGIG (reference sequence). CDR3 DNA sequence: TGTGCCTGGGGGTTAGGCAATCAGCCCCAGCATTTT. Amino acid sequence: CAWGLGNQPQHF.

The chain is built from TRBV30 and TRBJ1-6; D is ambiguous. CDR1 is GTSNPN and CDR2 is SVGIG in the germline V gene (reference sequence). The length of the CDR3 is 13 residues. The germline V and J ends were trimmed by 4 bases and 5 bases, with 9 bases remaining between them. The CDR3 region is CAWNAQHNSPLHF. CDR3 bases: TGTGCCTGGAATGCACAACATAATTCACCCCTCCACTTT.

The chain joins TRBV19 to TRBJ2-7; D is possibly TRBD1 (6 bases). This CDR3 is 14 amino acids long. Germline lookup yields CDR1 LNHDA and CDR2 SQIVND (reference sequence). Trimming shortened V by 3 bases and J by 4 bases, and 13 bases separated the two germline ends. The CDR3 sequence: CASSIPGTRYEQYF. The CDR3 region has the DNA TGTGCCAGTAGTATCCCCGGGACAAGATACGAGCAGTACTTC.

This rearrangement joins TRBV5-6 to TRBJ1-1; D gene ambiguous. The CDR3 has 12 residues. Germline V lookup: CDR1 SGHDT, CDR2 YYEEEE. V was pared by 4 bases and J by 1 base, with 5 bases between. CDR3 nucleotides: TGTGCCAGCAGCACTCCGAACACTGAAGCTTTCTTT. It yields the protein CASSTPNTEAFF.

The chain links TRBV6-5 to TRBJ1-2; D is unclear. The ends were cut back, 2 bases at V and 7 bases at J, with 11 bases in the middle. The CDR3 length is 13 residues. Germline V gives CDR1 MNHEY, CDR2 SVGAGI. CDR3 DNA: TGTGCCAGCAGTTACCACGACATCTCTGGCTACACCTTC. The encoded protein is CASSYHDISGYTF.

The rearrangement uses TRBV4-3 and TRBJ1-3; possibly TRBD1 for D (6 bases). V was trimmed by 4 bases and J by 1 base, leaving 11 bases between them. Germline assignment: CDR1 LGHNA and CDR2 YSLEER. The CDR3 loop spans 15 amino acids. This CDR3 is CASSRGGGSGNTIYF. Written as DNA, the CDR3 is TGCGCCAGCAGCCGCGGGGGCGGGTCTGGAAACACCATATATTTT.

The table lists this clone with a few counts. The chain links TRBV19 to TRBJ1-6; D possibly corresponds to TRBD1 (5 bases). Trimming shortened V by 5 bases and J by 11 bases, and 16 bases separated the two germline ends. Germline V lookup: CDR1 LNHDA, CDR2 SQIVND (reference sequence). The CDR3 loop spans 14 amino acids. The CDR3 DNA is TGTGCCAGTAGTCAAAGGGGTGAGGCGACACCCCTCCACTTT. This translates into CASSQRGEATPLHF.

The genes are TRBV7-9 and TRBJ1-1; 9 nucleotides match TRBD1. After removal of 3 bases from V and 10 bases from J, the junction contained 6 bases not matched to a gene. The CDR3 contains 13 residues. Germline V lookup: CDR1 SEHNR, CDR2 FQNEAQ (reference sequence). The CDR3 DNA reads TGTGCCAGCAGCTTTGCGGGGACAGGGACAGCTTTCTTT. As protein: CASSFAGTGTAFF.

The V call is TRBV12-3 or TRBV12-4, the J call TRBJ1-2; 7 bases map to TRBD1. The CDR3 spans 13 residues. V gave up 5 bases and J gave up 7 bases; unmatched junction bases: 7. CDR3 amino acids: CASSLTGVVGYTF. As DNA, the CDR3 is TGTGCCAGCAGTCTAACAGGGGTCGTTGGCTACACCTTC.

V is TRBV7-8 and J is TRBJ2-7; tentatively, D is TRBD1 (5 bases). This CDR3 is built from 14 residues. Trimming pared 1 base from V and 1 base from J, leaving 8 bases between. Germline V gene sequence: CDR1 SGHVS, CDR2 FQNEAQ. The CDR3 is CASSLVDKSYEQYF. DNA for the CDR3: TGTGCCAGCAGCTTAGTGGACAAATCCTACGAGCAGTACTTC.

V gene TRBV21-1 combines with J gene TRBJ1-1; the table's TRBD1 call for D was not verified on the DNA. TRBV21-1 is labeled a pseudogene. The CDR3 is made up of 16 amino acids. CDR3 amino acids: CASSKARQGARTEAFF. CDR3 DNA sequence: TGTGCCAGCAGCAAAGCCCGACAGGGGGCGAGGACTGAAGCTTTCTTT.

The rearrangement uses TRBV7-6 and TRBJ1-6, with 7 bases matching TRBD1. This CDR3 has 15 residues. CDR1 is SGHVS, CDR2 FNYEAQ, per germline. The V and J ends lost 0 bases and 9 bases, in that order; junction bases with no gene match: 5. The CDR3 region is CASSLAGGGFSPLHF. CDR3 sequence (DNA): TGTGCCAGCAGCTTAGCAGGGGGCGGATTTTCACCCCTCCACTTT.

This sequence joins TRBV4-1 and TRBJ2-5; TRBD2 matches at 12 bases. The CDR3 has 16 amino acids. Germline CDR1 is MGHRA and CDR2 is YSYEKL. V trimming: 1 base; J trimming: 5 bases; junction bases outside the gene matches: 5. CDR3 protein: CASSQGLAGVDETQYF. The CDR3 bases are TGCGCCAGCAGCCAAGGACTAGCGGGAGTTGATGAGACCCAGTACTTC.

A single count supports this clone. Other DNA sequences of this sample code for an identical CDR3. The chain is built from TRBV14 and TRBJ2-7; no clear D. V lost 6 bases and J lost 3, with 12 bases in between. CDR1 and CDR2 (germline): SGHDN, FVKESK. The CDR3 consists of 13 residues. CDR3 region: CASSRDLLYEQYF. The CDR3 nucleotides are TGTGCCAGCAGTCGAGACTTACTCTACGAGCAGTACTTC.

This chain joins TRBV5-1 and TRBJ1-6; D is perhaps TRBD1 (5 bases). This CDR3 comprises 14 residues. Trimming took off 4 bases at V and 5 bases at J, with 10 bases between the two ends. Germline-derived CDR1 and CDR2 are SGHRS and YFSETQ. The CDR3 sequence is CASSAGTDNSPLHF. Here the CDR3 DNA reads TGCGCCAGCAGCGCCGGGACTGATAATTCACCCCTCCACTTT.

The chain has TRBV10-3 and TRBJ2-7, with D possibly TRBD2 on 5 matching bases. The germline V gene encodes CDR1 ENHRY and CDR2 SYGVKD. The CDR3 is made up of 13 amino acids. Trimming cost V 2 bases and J 7 bases, with 12 bases left between them. The CDR3 DNA follows: TGTGCCATCAGTGAGGACGTATCGGGGGAGCAGTACTTC. This sequence encodes CAISEDVSGEQYF.

The rearrangement uses TRBV2 and TRBJ1-1; 9 nucleotides line up with TRBD1. The germline V gene has CDR1 SNHLY and CDR2 FYNNEI. With V trimmed by 8 bases and J by 12 bases, 10 bases remained unmatched. This CDR3 has 12 amino acids. CDR3 region: CASPPGQGRTFF. DNA of the CDR3: TGTGCCAGCCCCCCCGGACAGGGGAGGACTTTCTTT.

The gene calls are TRBV30 and TRBJ1-2; tentatively, D is TRBD1 (5 bases). Trimming removed 6 bases at V and 2 bases at J, with 10 bases between. Germline V CDR1 and CDR2: GTSNPN, SVGIG (reference sequence). This CDR3 has 12 residues. The CDR3 here is CACKQENYGYTF. CDR3 DNA sequence: TGTGCCTGCAAACAGGAGAACTATGGCTACACCTTC.

The chain joins TRBV5-4 to TRBJ1-2; 7 nucleotides line up with TRBD1. Looked up from germline, CDR1 is SGHNT and CDR2 is YYREEE (reference sequence). V lost 2 bases and J lost 0; bases outside the gene matches: 4. This CDR3 has 15 amino acids. The DNA for the CDR3 is TGTGCCAGCAGCTTCAGGACAGGTTCTAACTATGGCTACACCTTC. This gives the protein CASSFRTGSNYGYTF.